The present entry profiles one TCR beta chain with its context. Its cognate antigen is unknown. The data were obtained in a study of CD8+CD57+ T cells in acquired aplastic anemia. In the study overall: Roughly 3.2 ug was the average amount of DNA from sorted CD4+ and CD8+ cells.

Study conclusions and caveats: Overlapping CD8+ CDR3 repertoires of patients and controls contained under 30 shared sequences. Patients showed no significant difference from controls in CD8+ Simpson's diversity.

Profiling of TCR beta VDJ combinations and CDR3 sequences used genomic DNA as template. TCRdb re-called the reads through MiXCR, storing one row per CDR3 protein. The sample carries about 98,000 distinct CDR3 sequences, about 67% recorded once. Those patients picked for sequencing had displayed CD8+CD57+ cell expansion on flow cytometry. Diagnosis of severe acquired aplastic anemia applied to all patients. This CDR3 is built from 11 residues. Between the trimmed V and J ends, which lost 6 bases and 4 bases, there was a span of 6 bases. From germline, CDR1 is SNHLY and CDR2 FYNNEI. The J gene is TRBJ1-2, the V gene TRBV2; D is uncertain. The sequence came from a human donor with aplastic anemia. Sequencing was carried out using sorted CD4+, CD8+, or CD8+CD57+ T cells (not recorded which) from PBMCs. The CDR3: CASRAPYGYTF. In DNA, the CDR3 is TGTGCCAGCAGGGCTCCCTATGGCTACACCTTC.